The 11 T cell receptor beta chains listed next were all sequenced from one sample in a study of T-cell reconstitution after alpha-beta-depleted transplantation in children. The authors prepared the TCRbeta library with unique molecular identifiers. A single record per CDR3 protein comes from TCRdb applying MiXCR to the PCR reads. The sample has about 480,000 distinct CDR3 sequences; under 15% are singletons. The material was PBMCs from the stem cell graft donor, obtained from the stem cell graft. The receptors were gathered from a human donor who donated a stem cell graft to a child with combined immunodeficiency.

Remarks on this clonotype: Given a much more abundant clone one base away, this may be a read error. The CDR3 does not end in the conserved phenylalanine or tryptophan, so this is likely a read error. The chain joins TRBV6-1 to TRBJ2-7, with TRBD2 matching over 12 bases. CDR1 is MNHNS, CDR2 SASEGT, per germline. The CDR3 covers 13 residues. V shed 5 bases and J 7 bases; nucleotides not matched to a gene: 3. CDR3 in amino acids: CASSIGLAGEQYC. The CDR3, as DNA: TGTGCCAGCAGTATTGGACTAGCGGGGGAGCAGTACTGC.

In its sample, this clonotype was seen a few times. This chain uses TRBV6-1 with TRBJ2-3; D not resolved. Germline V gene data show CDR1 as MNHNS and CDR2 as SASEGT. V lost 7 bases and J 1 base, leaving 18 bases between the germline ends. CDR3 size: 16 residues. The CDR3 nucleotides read TGTGCCAGCACCCCAGGCTTCCTGCCGGGCACAGATACGCAGTATTTT. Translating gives CASTPGFLPGTDTQYF.

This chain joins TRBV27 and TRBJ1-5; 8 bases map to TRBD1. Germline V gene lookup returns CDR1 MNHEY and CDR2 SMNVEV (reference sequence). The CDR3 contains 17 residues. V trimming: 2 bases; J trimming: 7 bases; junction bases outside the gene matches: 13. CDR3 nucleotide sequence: TGTGCCAGCAGTTTAAGTCGGCCTCAGGGGGCTGGGCAGCCCCAGCATTTT. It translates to CASSLSRPQGAGQPQHF.

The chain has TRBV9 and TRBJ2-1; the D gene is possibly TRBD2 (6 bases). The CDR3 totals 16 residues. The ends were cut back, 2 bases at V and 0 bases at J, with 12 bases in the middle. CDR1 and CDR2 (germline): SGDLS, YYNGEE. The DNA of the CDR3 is TGTGCCAGCAGCGTCGACGGGAGAGGCTCCTACAATGAGCAGTTCTTC. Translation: CASSVDGRGSYNEQFF.

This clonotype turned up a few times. CDR3 sequence (DNA): TGTGCCAGCAGCCCTACTAGCGGGAGGGCCGGGGCCAAAAACATTCAGTACTTC. Translated: CASSPTSGRAGAKNIQYF. The chain carries TRBV11-1 and TRBJ2-4, with 13 bases matching TRBD2. CDR1 is SGHAT, CDR2 FQDESV, per germline (reference sequence). The CDR3 totals 18 residues. After removal of 5 bases from V and 1 base from J, the junction contained 8 bases not matched to a gene.

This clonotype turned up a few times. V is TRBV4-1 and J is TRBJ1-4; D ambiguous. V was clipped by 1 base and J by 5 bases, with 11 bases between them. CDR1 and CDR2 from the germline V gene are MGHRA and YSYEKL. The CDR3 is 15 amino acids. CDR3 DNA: TGCGCCAGCAGCCAAGTGGAAGATCCGAATGAAAAACTGTTTTTT. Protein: CASSQVEDPNEKLFF.

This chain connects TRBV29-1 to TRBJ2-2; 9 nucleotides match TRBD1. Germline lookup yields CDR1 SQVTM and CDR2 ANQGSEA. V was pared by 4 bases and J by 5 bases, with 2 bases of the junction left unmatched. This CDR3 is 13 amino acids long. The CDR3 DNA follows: TGCAGCGTTGTGACAGGGGGAACCGGGGAGCTGTTTTTT. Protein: CSVVTGGTGELFF.

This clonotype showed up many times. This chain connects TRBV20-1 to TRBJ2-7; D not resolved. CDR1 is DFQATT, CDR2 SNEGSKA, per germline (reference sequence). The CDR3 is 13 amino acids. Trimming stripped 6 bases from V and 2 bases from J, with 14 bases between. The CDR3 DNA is TGCAGTGCCCCGGAGCCGGTAACCTACGAGCAGTACTTC. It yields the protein CSAPEPVTYEQYF.

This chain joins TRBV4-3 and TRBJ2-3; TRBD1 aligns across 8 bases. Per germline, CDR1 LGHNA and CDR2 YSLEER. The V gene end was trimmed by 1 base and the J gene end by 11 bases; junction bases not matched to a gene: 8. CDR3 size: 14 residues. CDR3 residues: CASSQGAWTGQQYF. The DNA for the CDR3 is TGCGCCAGCAGCCAAGGAGCATGGACAGGGCAGCAGTATTTT.

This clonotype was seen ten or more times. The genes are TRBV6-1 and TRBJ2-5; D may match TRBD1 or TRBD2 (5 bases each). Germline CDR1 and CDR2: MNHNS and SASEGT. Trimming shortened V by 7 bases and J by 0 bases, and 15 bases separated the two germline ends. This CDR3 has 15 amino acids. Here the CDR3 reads CASIGTDLYQETQYF. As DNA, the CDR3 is TGTGCCAGCATTGGGACGGACTTGTACCAAGAGACCCAGTACTTC.

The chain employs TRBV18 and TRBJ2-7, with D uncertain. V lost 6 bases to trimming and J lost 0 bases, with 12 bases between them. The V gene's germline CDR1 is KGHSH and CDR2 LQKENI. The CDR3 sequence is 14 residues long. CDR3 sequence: CASSPVGGSYEQYF. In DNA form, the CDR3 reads TGTGCCAGCTCCCCGGTGGGCGGCTCCTACGAGCAGTACTTC.